This note documents a single T cell receptor (beta chain) sequence. No antigen is known for it. The data belong to a study of T-cell memory formation after mild COVID-19. Study information: Largely, the TCR clusters proved donor specific.

cDNA libraries for TCR alpha and TCR beta, carrying sample barcodes and UMIs, came from 5'RACE with constant-segment primers. MiXCR was run by TCRdb on the 5' RACE reads, yielding one entry per CDR3 protein. The sample has about 110,000 distinct CDR3 sequences, approximately 15% seen once. Study results and caveats: CD8+ contracting clones occupied EMRA, while CD4+ ones occupied mainly CM and EM. Day 15 to 85 contracting clones showed balanced CD4/CD8; later expanders leaned CD4+.

J gave up 8 bases and V 3 bases, and 10 bases lay outside the gene matches. Germline V lookup: CDR1 SGHDT, CDR2 YYEEEE. The CDR3 totals 15 residues. The receptor's source is a man aged 18 to 30 who had mild COVID-19 (a few samples of this study predate the infection). Cell type and time point are not known. This rearrangement joins TRBV5-6 to TRBJ2-2, with TRBD1 identical over 7 bases. The sample was PBMCs or a T cell subset sorted from them (not recorded which). CDR3 sequence: CASSSRDSAMGELFF. CDR3 sequence (DNA): TGTGCCAGCAGCTCCCGGGACAGTGCCATGGGGGAGCTGTTTTTT.